This T cell receptor (beta chain) was sequenced in a study of cytomegalovirus exposure and HLA in healthy donors. Concerning this clone: Its antigen remains unknown.

Germline loops: CDR1 ENHRY, CDR2 SYGVKD. This CDR3 is 11 amino acids long. V lost 8 bases to trimming and J lost 2 bases, with 7 bases between them. Broader study findings: Later analysis demonstrated an association between a missense DCLRE1C variant and TCR beta V- and J-gene trimming. Researchers reported from a later analysis that most CMV-associated TCR beta chains appeared HLA-restricted.

PCR amplification relied on 60 Vbeta primers (plus 13 Jbeta primers). Original analysis: As a later analysis found, there were tens of millions of unique TCR beta chains, of which around 10 million were shared. Clones were read by immunoSEQ multiplex PCR, and TCRdb kept only the in-frame ones, dropping some. V, J and clone size were drawn from that table, and D and trimming were deduced from the DNA. The sample yields some 170,000 clones, 65% to 90% seen once. V usage is TRBV10-3 and J usage is TRBJ2-7, with a tentative D call TRBD2 (6 bases). The clonotype comes from a man in his fifties in good health and CMV-seropositive. The specimen sequenced was PBMCs. The CDR3: CAIAGTYEQYF. In DNA form, the CDR3 reads TGTGCCATCGCGGGGACCTACGAGCAGTACTTC.